The clone carrying this TCR beta chain was observed a few times. Antigen unknown. These data are taken from a study of blood T cells in healthy people across ages. Study conclusions and caveats: Leaving the PBMCs unsorted stopped any conclusive comparison of naive versus antigen-experienced cells.

Primers used in a second PCR of about 7 to 12 cycles were a sample-barcoded 5' primer and a J-beta primer mix. A tag from a template-switch adaptor with 12 random nucleotides marked each cDNA molecule. MiXCR, run by TCRdb on the 5' RACE reads, gives a single entry per CDR3 protein. The top ten hold around 23% of the sample, which has over 1,500,000 distinct CDR3 sequences, about 39% seen once. V lost 7 bases and J lost 4; bases outside the gene matches: 6. CDR1 is SNHLY, CDR2 FYNNEI, per germline. This CDR3 region has 14 residues. The total RNA that was extracted per sample amounted to at least 5.5 micrograms.

The clonotype originates from a human donor in good health. The sample was blood. The rearrangement joins TRBV2 to TRBJ2-3; 9 nucleotides match TRBD2. In DNA, the CDR3 is TGTGCCAGCAATACGGGCGGGGGGGCAGATACGCAGTATTTT. It codes for CASNTGGGADTQYF. The full variable domain, rest sourced from reference TRBV2 and TRBJ2-3, is EPEVTQTPSHQVTQMGQEVILRCVPISNHLYFYWYRQILGQKVEFLVSFYNNEISEKSEIFDDQFSVERPDGSNFTLKIRSTKLEDSAMYFCASNTGGGADTQYFGPGTRLTVL.